The next 16 T cell receptor beta chains were all read from a single sample in a study of T cell clonotyping in hematopoietic cell transplantation. TCRdb keeps only in-frame clones here, not all; method: immunoSEQ multiplex PCR. The sample contains a few thousand clones, more than 75% of which appear only once. The material was peripheral blood mononuclear cells, obtained 30 days after allogeneic stem cell transplant. Receptors were obtained from a male patient aged 55 to 69 who had an allogeneic stem cell transplant from an unrelated donor, so the T cells may come from the graft donor. Some clones in this sample may be carry-over from other donors' samples.

The gene calls are TRBV6-5 and TRBJ2-7, with D tentatively TRBD2 (5 bases). The CDR3 spans 14 residues. CDR1 and CDR2 from the germline V gene are MNHEY and SVGAGI. Trimming cost V 1 base and J 2 bases, with 9 bases left between them. In DNA, the CDR3 is TGTGCCAGCAGTTACTTGGGAGACGCCTACGAGCAGTACTTC. Protein product: CASSYLGDAYEQYF.

The chain carries TRBV6-5 and TRBJ2-3; a possible D gene is TRBD2 (5 bases). V dropped 2 bases and J dropped 2 bases, with 8 bases sitting between them. Germline CDR1 reads MNHEY; CDR2 reads SVGAGI. This CDR3 is 14 amino acids long. The CDR3 DNA is TGTGCCAGCAGTTACGCGGGTCTCACAGATACGCAGTATTTT. Translated: CASSYAGLTDTQYF.

The chain employs TRBV25-1 and TRBJ2-3; 9 bases agree with TRBD2. V trimming: 4 bases; J trimming: 0 bases; junction bases outside the gene matches: 5. CDR3 length: 16 residues. The germline V gene has CDR1 MGHDK and CDR2 SYGVNS. The CDR3, as DNA: TGTGCCAGCAGTGGCCCCACTAGCGGGAGCACAGATACGCAGTATTTT. Its translation: CASSGPTSGSTDTQYF. The full variable domain, with the rest looked up from reference TRBV25-1 and TRBJ2-3, is EADIYQTPRYLVIGTGKKITLECSQTMGHDKMYWYQQDPGMELHLIHYSYGVNSTEKGDLSSESTVSRIRTEHFPLTLESARPSHTSQYLCASSGPTSGSTDTQYFGPGTRLTVL.

This chain connects TRBV6-1 to TRBJ1-6, with 9 nucleotides matching TRBD1. Germline V lookup: CDR1 MNHNS, CDR2 SASEGT. This CDR3 is 15 amino acids long. The V gene end was trimmed by 4 bases and the J gene end by 4 bases; junction bases not matched to a gene: 2. The CDR3 loop reads CASSVDRGYNSPLHF. CDR3 coding DNA: TGTGCCAGCAGTGTGGACAGGGGATATAATTCACCCCTCCACTTT.

This clone appeared a few times. The gene calls are TRBV19 and TRBJ1-2, with TRBD1 matching 7 bases. This CDR3 has 12 residues. The germline V gene has CDR1 LNHDA and CDR2 SQIVND (reference sequence). J was trimmed by 4 bases and V by 7 bases; bases with no gene match: 3. The CDR3 protein is CASKGTVYGYTF. The CDR3 nucleotides are TGTGCCAGTAAAGGGACAGTCTATGGCTACACCTTC. The whole variable domain, remainder taken from reference TRBV19 and TRBJ1-2, is DGGITQSPKYLFRKEGQNVTLSCEQNLNHDAMYWYRQDPGQGLRLIYYSQIVNDFQKGDIAEGYSVSREKKESFPLTVTSAQKNPTAFYLCASKGTVYGYTFGSGTRLTVV.

This clone was picked up a small number of times. Distinct nucleotide sequences in the sample also encode this CDR3. This chain uses TRBV6-5 with TRBJ1-6, with 10 positions matching TRBD1. In germline, CDR1 is MNHEY, CDR2 SVGAGI. J was trimmed by 6 bases and V by 5 bases; bases with no gene match: 4. The CDR3 loop spans 15 amino acids. CDR3: CASSRGQGINSPLHF. As DNA, the CDR3 is TGTGCCAGCAGTAGGGGACAGGGGATTAATTCACCCCTCCACTTT.

The CDR3 DNA follows: TGTGCCAGCGCCGGGGAGGGAGGCACCGGGGAGCTGTTTTTT. This sequence encodes CASAGEGGTGELFF. This chain connects TRBV7-6 to TRBJ2-2; 7 bases fit TRBD2. The CDR3 contains 14 residues. V dropped 8 bases and J dropped 4; count of bases not matched to a gene: 7. Germline CDR1 is SGHVS and CDR2 is FNYEAQ.

This clone was seen just once. The V gene is TRBV4-1, the J gene TRBJ1-4; 7 bases map to TRBD1. Germline CDR1 and CDR2: MGHRA and YSYEKL. The V segment lost 4 bases and the J segment 0 bases; nucleotides outside the gene matches: 5. The CDR3 has 16 amino acids. CDR3 sequence (DNA): TGCGCCAGCAGCCCCTTGACAGGGACAACTAATGAAAAACTGTTTTTT. This codes for CASSPLTGTTNEKLFF.

The chain is built from TRBV19 and TRBJ1-1; D call uncertain. The CDR3 has 14 amino acids. Germline CDR1 reads LNHDA; CDR2 reads SQIVND (reference sequence). With 8 bases removed from V and 1 base from J, the gap between germline ends came to 14 bases. The chain's CDR3 is CASSLSRRNTEAFF. CDR3 in DNA: TGTGCCAGTTCCCTGAGTAGGAGGAACACTGAAGCTTTCTTT.

This clone was seen a single time. Other DNA sequences in this sample translate to the same CDR3. The V and J genes are TRBV6-5 and TRBJ2-7; D gene uncertain. Trimming cost V 6 bases and J 4 bases, with 7 bases left between them. This CDR3 contains 11 residues. The germline CDR1 and CDR2 sequences are MNHEY and SVGAGI. The CDR3 region has the DNA TGTGCCAGCAGCCATCGATACGAGCAGTACTTC. Its protein product is CASSHRYEQYF.

V usage is TRBV5-6 and J usage is TRBJ1-3; 8 nucleotides line up with TRBD1. The CDR3 is 14 amino acids. Germline V CDR1 and CDR2: SGHDT, YYEEEE. J lost 3 bases, V lost 6 bases, and 5 bases had no gene match. The CDR3 region has the DNA TGTGCCAGCACCAGACAGGGGAATGGAAACACCATATATTTT. Translating it yields CASTRQGNGNTIYF.

This chain connects TRBV4-1 to TRBJ2-7, with D perhaps matching TRBD2 (5 bases). The germline V gene encodes CDR1 MGHRA and CDR2 YSYEKL. The ends were cut back, 1 base at V and 1 base at J, with 14 bases in the middle. This CDR3 region has 16 residues. CDR3 nucleotide sequence: TGCGCCAGCAGCCAAGTGCGGGCGGGCGAATCCTACGAGCAGTACTTC. It codes for CASSQVRAGESYEQYF.

This clone was recorded only once. The chain is built from TRBV11-2 and TRBJ2-5; tentative D call: TRBD1 (6 bases). CDR3 length equals 15 residues. Trimming shortened V by 5 bases and J by 4 bases, and 17 bases separated the two germline ends. Looked up from germline, CDR1 is SGHAT and CDR2 is FQNNGV. The CDR3 protein is CASSQTGRLGETQYF. CDR3 sequence (DNA): TGTGCCAGCAGCCAGACAGGACGATTGGGAGAGACCCAGTACTTC.

The chain combines TRBV2 with TRBJ2-3; D unresolved. The CDR3 totals 16 residues. Germline V gene sequence: CDR1 SNHLY, CDR2 FYNNEI. V was shortened by 8 bases and J by 4 bases, with 22 bases between the two germline ends. The CDR3 here is CASPTSVQARSDTQYF. The CDR3 bases are TGTGCCAGCCCGACCTCCGTCCAAGCCCGTTCAGATACGCAGTATTTT.

V is TRBV7-2 and J is TRBJ2-7, with TRBD2 matching 9 bases. The germline V gene encodes CDR1 SGHTA and CDR2 FQGNSA. CDR3 length: 16 amino acids. The junction had 15 bases not matched to a gene; V was cut back by 3 bases and J by 9 bases. CDR3 loop: CASSLGAGGPYGRQYF. The CDR3 bases are TGTGCCAGCAGCTTGGGGGCGGGGGGGCCCTACGGGCGGCAGTACTTC.

This clone has a handful of counts. Here the CDR3 reads CASSDLAGMLGRQFF. The DNA of the CDR3 is TGTGCCAGCAGCGACCTAGCGGGTATGCTCGGTCGGCAGTTCTTC. This chain uses TRBV13 with TRBJ2-1; 8 bases map to TRBD2. V was pared by 5 bases and J by 12 bases, with 15 bases of the junction left unmatched. Germline CDR1 PRHDT, CDR2 FYEKMQ (reference sequence). The length of the CDR3 is 15 residues.